The 10 T cell receptor beta chains below all came from one sample that was sequenced in a study of blood T cell repertoires in COVID-19. Profiled with immunoSEQ multiplex PCR; TCRdb holds only in-frame clones, not every one. The sample lists under 250,000 clones, about 82% occurring once. Sequencing input: peripheral blood. Every receptor here comes from a woman in her 70s with COVID-19, enrolled during active disease.

This clone appeared once. The chain combines TRBV19 with TRBJ2-4; tentative D call: TRBD2 (5 bases). The CDR3 is made up of 15 amino acids. Germline CDR1 LNHDA, CDR2 SQIVND (reference sequence). The ends were cut back, 6 bases at V and 0 bases at J, with 12 bases in the middle. The CDR3 here is CASSGDSLAKNIQYF. The CDR3 DNA reads TGTGCCAGTAGCGGGGATAGTTTAGCCAAAAACATTCAGTACTTC.

This chain joins TRBV4-3 and TRBJ1-2; D is ambiguous. Germline V gene sequence: CDR1 LGHNA, CDR2 YSLEER. The ends were cut back, 1 base at V and 0 bases at J, with 18 bases in the middle. There are 18 residues in the CDR3. CDR3 DNA: TGCGCCAGCAGCCAAGTCTCCCTTCTCTCCGGGACTAACTATGGCTACACCTTC. Its protein product is CASSQVSLLSGTNYGYTF.

This clone was detected only once. V gene TRBV19 combines with J gene TRBJ2-2; D may be TRBD1 (6 bases). In germline, CDR1 is LNHDA, CDR2 SQIVND (reference sequence). CDR3 length equals 16 residues. Trimming stripped 5 bases from V and 7 bases from J, with 20 bases between. The CDR3 spells CASSPQRQGRVGELFF. The CDR3 coding sequence is TGTGCCAGTAGTCCCCAAAGGCAGGGGAGAGTCGGGGAGCTGTTTTTT.

V gene TRBV3-1 (or the pseudogene TRBV3-2) combines with J gene TRBJ1-1; D is unclear. Trimming removed 2 bases at V and 2 bases at J, with 9 bases between. The germline V gene encodes CDR1 LGHDT and CDR2 YNNKEL (reference sequence). The CDR3 loop spans 14 amino acids. In nucleotides, the CDR3 is TGTGCCAGCAGCCAAAGACACACTAACACTGAAGCTTTCTTT. It encodes CASSQRHTNTEAFF.

V is TRBV4-1 and J is TRBJ1-5; D gene ambiguous. Germline assignment: CDR1 MGHRA and CDR2 YSYEKL. Trimming pared 0 bases from V and 3 bases from J, leaving 3 bases between. This CDR3 has 13 amino acids. In nucleotides, the CDR3 is TGCGCCAGCAGCCAAGACGTCAATCAGCCCCAGCATTTT. This gives the protein CASSQDVNQPQHF.

The chain carries TRBV5-5 and TRBJ1-1; D is ambiguous. Trimming pared 2 bases from V and 0 bases from J, leaving 8 bases between. Germline CDR1 SGHKS, CDR2 YYEKEE (reference sequence). The CDR3 contains 14 residues. As DNA, the CDR3 is TGTGCCAGCAGCTTCACAGACATGAACACTGAAGCTTTCTTT. Translation: CASSFTDMNTEAFF.

This clone was seen a few times. The chain couples TRBV9 to TRBJ2-3; 7 bases line up with TRBD2. Trimming took 3 bases from V and 2 from J; bases not matched to a gene: 15. Germline V gene lookup returns CDR1 SGDLS and CDR2 YYNGEE. The CDR3 is 18 residues long. CDR3 loop: CASSALIRASGTTDTQYF. The CDR3 coding sequence is TGTGCCAGCAGCGCCCTGATTCGGGCTAGCGGAACCACAGATACGCAGTATTTT. Combining the CDR3 with reference TRBV9 and TRBJ2-3 gives the whole variable domain DSGVTQTPKHLITATGQRVTLRCSPRSGDLSVYWYQQSLDQGLQFLIQYYNGEERAKGNILERFSAQQFPDLHSELNLSSLELGDSALYFCASSALIRASGTTDTQYFGPGTRLTVL.

This chain links TRBV19 with TRBJ1-1, with 8 bases aligning to TRBD1. J gave up 1 base and V 3 bases, and 1 base lay outside the gene matches. The CDR3 totals 14 residues. Germline CDR1 LNHDA, CDR2 SQIVND (reference sequence). The CDR3: CASSIGTGNTEAFF. The CDR3 DNA is TGTGCCAGTAGTATTGGGACAGGGAACACTGAAGCTTTCTTT.

This chain uses TRBV3-1 (or the pseudogene TRBV3-2) with TRBJ2-7; D not certain. The CDR3 length is 15 residues. V was clipped by 5 bases and J by 0 bases, with 14 bases between them. Germline V lookup: CDR1 LGHDT, CDR2 YNNKEL (reference sequence). CDR3 DNA: TGTGCCAGCAGCTCCCGCCAGGTCGGCTCCTACGAGCAGTACTTC. Translating it yields CASSSRQVGSYEQYF.

This chain connects TRBV10-3 to TRBJ1-1, with 8 bases lining up with TRBD1. The CDR3 extends over 12 amino acids. V lost 9 bases, J lost 6 bases, and 6 bases stayed unmatched. Per germline, CDR1 ENHRY and CDR2 SYGVKD. CDR3 coding DNA: TGTGCCATAGCCGGACAGGGCGCTGAAGCTTTCTTT. It specifies CAIAGQGAEAFF.